These T cell receptor beta chains were read from a single sample in a study of T-cell reconstitution after alpha-beta-depleted transplantation in children. TCRdb analysed the PCR reads with MiXCR anew, one entry per CDR3 protein. The sample yields about 610,000 distinct CDR3 sequences, 27% seen once. The material was PBMCs, obtained before TCRalphabeta/CD19-depleted stem cell transplant. The receptor set was obtained from a boy under two years old with Wiskott-Aldrich syndrome, due to receive a stem cell transplant. CDR3s include the opening cysteine and the closing phenylalanine or tryptophan. Each record gives: V gene, J gene, clone size, D gene, CDR3 DNA, CDR3 protein. The D gene is left open where the match is weak. Not all rows give a size; the values are once, few, many and, for expanded clones, a class.

v_gene: TRBV13; j_gene: TRBJ1-1; abundance: NA; d_gene: NA; CDR3nt: TGTGCCAGCAGCCTCCAATCGGGACCGCGCTTGACTTTCTTT; CDR3aa: CASSLQSGPRLTFF
v_gene: TRBV7-9; j_gene: TRBJ1-1; abundance: NA; d_gene: TRBD1; CDR3nt: TGTGCCAGCAGCCGCGGACAGGGATACACTGAAGCTTTCTTT; CDR3aa: CASSRGQGYTEAFF
v_gene: TRBV5-1; j_gene: TRBJ2-1; abundance: few; d_gene: NA; CDR3nt: TGCGCCAGCAGCTTGGATTTGAGGGGATACAATGAGCAGTTCTTC; CDR3aa: CASSLDLRGYNEQFF
v_gene: TRBV5-1; j_gene: TRBJ1-1; abundance: NA; d_gene: NA; CDR3nt: TGCGCCAGCAGACAACAGTCAAACACTGAAGCTTTCTTT; CDR3aa: CASRQQSNTEAFF
v_gene: TRBV20-1; j_gene: TRBJ2-3; abundance: NA; d_gene: NA; CDR3nt: TGCAGTGCCACTACCGGCGGTGGCGGAACAGATACGCAGTATTTT; CDR3aa: CSATTGGGGTDTQYF
v_gene: TRBV5-1; j_gene: TRBJ1-3; abundance: NA; d_gene: NA; CDR3nt: TGCGCCAGCAGCTTGTCACCAGGGGTACTTGACACCATATATTTT; CDR3aa: CASSLSPGVLDTIYF
v_gene: TRBV5-1; j_gene: TRBJ2-4; abundance: few; d_gene: NA; CDR3nt: TGCGCCAGCAGCCTTCTACAGGGCCAAAACATTCAGTACTTC; CDR3aa: CASSLLQGQNIQYF
v_gene: TRBV5-1; j_gene: TRBJ2-7; abundance: NA; d_gene: NA; CDR3nt: TGCGCCAGCAGCGGCACTGGCCTCCCTTCCGAGCAGTACTTC; CDR3aa: CASSGTGLPSEQYF
v_gene: TRBV5-1; j_gene: TRBJ2-5; abundance: few; d_gene: NA; CDR3nt: TGCGCCAGCAGCCGCGGGACTTTCGAAGAGACCCAGTACTTC; CDR3aa: CASSRGTFEETQYF
v_gene: TRBV19; j_gene: TRBJ2-2; abundance: NA; d_gene: TRBD2; CDR3nt: TGTGCCAGTAGTAAGGGGACTAGCACCGCGAACACCGGGGAGCTGTTTTTT; CDR3aa: CASSKGTSTANTGELFF
v_gene: TRBV12-3/TRBV12-4; j_gene: TRBJ1-5; abundance: NA; d_gene: NA; CDR3nt: TGTGCCAGCAGTTTAGTGTTTTTAGGGACGGATAGCAATCAGCCCCAGCATTTT; CDR3aa: CASSLVFLGTDSNQPQHF
v_gene: TRBV29-1; j_gene: TRBJ2-7; abundance: few; d_gene: TRBD1; CDR3nt: TGCAGCGTTCCACTGGGGACAGGGAACAACGAGCAGTACTTC; CDR3aa: CSVPLGTGNNEQYF
v_gene: TRBV5-1; j_gene: TRBJ2-1; abundance: few; d_gene: TRBD2; CDR3nt: TGCGCCAGCAGATCGGCTAGCGGGAGGTCCTCCTACAATGAGCAGTTCTTC; CDR3aa: CASRSASGRSSYNEQFF
v_gene: TRBV5-1; j_gene: TRBJ2-7; abundance: few; d_gene: NA; CDR3nt: TGCGCCAGCAGACCTAACAGGGATCGCTCCTACGAGCAGTACTTC; CDR3aa: CASRPNRDRSYEQYF
v_gene: TRBV20-1; j_gene: TRBJ2-5; abundance: NA; d_gene: NA; CDR3nt: TGCAGTGCTAGTAATTTAGGGACTCAAAGAGAGACCCAGTACTTC; CDR3aa: CSASNLGTQRETQYF
v_gene: TRBV5-4; j_gene: TRBJ2-1; abundance: few; d_gene: TRBD2; CDR3nt: TGTGCCAGCAGCGACGGACTAGCGGGAGGACTTGAGCAGTTCTTC; CDR3aa: CASSDGLAGGLEQFF
v_gene: TRBV2; j_gene: TRBJ2-7; abundance: few; d_gene: NA; CDR3nt: TGTGCCAGCAGTGAAGAGGGAACCGAGCAGTACTTC; CDR3aa: CASSEEGTEQYF
v_gene: TRBV20-1; j_gene: TRBJ2-7; abundance: NA; d_gene: TRBD2; CDR3nt: TGCAGTGCTAGGCTAGCGGGGAGACCAAGCTCCTACGAGCAGTACTTC; CDR3aa: CSARLAGRPSSYEQYF
v_gene: TRBV5-1; j_gene: TRBJ1-6; abundance: NA; d_gene: NA; CDR3nt: TGCGCCAGCAGCTCGGGGGACCTGAGGGATTCACCCCTCCACTTT; CDR3aa: CASSSGDLRDSPLHF
v_gene: TRBV7-8; j_gene: TRBJ2-7; abundance: NA; d_gene: TRBD1; CDR3nt: TGTGCCAGCAGCACCCCGGGACAGACCTCGCTCGAGCAGTACTTC; CDR3aa: CASSTPGQTSLEQYF
v_gene: TRBV20-1; j_gene: TRBJ2-3; abundance: NA; d_gene: TRBD2; CDR3nt: TGCAGTGCTAGATTAACGGGAGGGCCCGATACGCAGTATTTT; CDR3aa: CSARLTGGPDTQYF
v_gene: TRBV12-3/TRBV12-4; j_gene: TRBJ2-2; abundance: few; d_gene: NA; CDR3nt: TGTGCCAGCAGTCCTCGGGTGGCCGGGGAGCTGTTTTTT; CDR3aa: CASSPRVAGELFF
v_gene: TRBV15; j_gene: TRBJ1-4; abundance: NA; d_gene: NA; CDR3nt: TGTGCCACCAGCGCAGCCCTCTATAATGAAAAACTGTTTTTT; CDR3aa: CATSAALYNEKLFF
v_gene: TRBV5-1; j_gene: TRBJ2-5; abundance: few; d_gene: TRBD2; CDR3nt: TGCGCCAGCCTCCGGGTAGCGGGGGCTCAAGAGACCCAGTACTTC; CDR3aa: CASLRVAGAQETQYF
v_gene: TRBV20-1; j_gene: TRBJ2-7; abundance: NA; d_gene: TRBD2; CDR3nt: TGCAGTGCCCCGATTATAGCGGGATCCTACGAGCAGTACTTC; CDR3aa: CSAPIIAGSYEQYF
v_gene: TRBV28; j_gene: TRBJ2-6; abundance: NA; d_gene: NA; CDR3nt: TGTGCCAGCAGTTCGCAGATCTCTGGGGCCAACGTCCTGACTTTC; CDR3aa: CASSSQISGANVLTF
v_gene: TRBV7-6; j_gene: TRBJ2-2; abundance: NA; d_gene: TRBD1; CDR3nt: TGTGCCAGCAGCAAGGGACAGGGGAGGAACACCGGGGAGCTGTTTTTT; CDR3aa: CASSKGQGRNTGELFF
v_gene: TRBV28; j_gene: TRBJ2-1; abundance: NA; d_gene: NA; CDR3nt: TGTGCCAGCAGTTTATTCTATGAGCAGTTCTTC; CDR3aa: CASSLFYEQFF
v_gene: TRBV12-3/TRBV12-4; j_gene: TRBJ1-4; abundance: NA; d_gene: NA; CDR3nt: TGTGCCAGCAGTTTCAGGCTCCGAACTGCAACTAATGAAAAACTGTTTTTT; CDR3aa: CASSFRLRTATNEKLFF
v_gene: TRBV14; j_gene: TRBJ2-3; abundance: few; d_gene: NA; CDR3nt: TGTGCCAGCAGCCTACGACTATGGGAGATCGCCGAGGGCACAGATACGCAGTATTTT; CDR3aa: CASSLRLWEIAEGTDTQYF
v_gene: TRBV21-1; j_gene: TRBJ2-2; abundance: few; d_gene: NA; CDR3nt: TGTGCCAGCAGCAAATCGGGGGCAGGACGGATGAACACCGGGGAGCTGTTTTTT; CDR3aa: CASSKSGAGRMNTGELFF
v_gene: TRBV4-2; j_gene: TRBJ2-1; abundance: NA; d_gene: NA; CDR3nt: TGTGCCAGCAGCCAAGAGACTCATCTCCCTTACAATGAGCAGTTCTTC; CDR3aa: CASSQETHLPYNEQFF
v_gene: TRBV25-1; j_gene: TRBJ1-5; abundance: NA; d_gene: NA; CDR3nt: TGTGCCAGCAGTGAAGATGGGAATCAGCCCCAGCATTTT; CDR3aa: CASSEDGNQPQHF
v_gene: TRBV5-1; j_gene: TRBJ2-1; abundance: few; d_gene: NA; CDR3nt: TGCGCCAGCAGCTTGGAGACCTACAATGAGCAGTTCTTC; CDR3aa: CASSLETYNEQFF
v_gene: TRBV7-2; j_gene: TRBJ2-7; abundance: few; d_gene: NA; CDR3nt: TGTGCCAGCAGCTTAGCTAGCGGACTGGCTTACTACGAGCAGTACTTC; CDR3aa: CASSLASGLAYYEQYF
v_gene: TRBV5-1; j_gene: TRBJ1-1; abundance: NA; d_gene: NA; CDR3nt: TGCGCCAGCAGCCCGATAGTGAACACTGAAGCTTTCTTT; CDR3aa: CASSPIVNTEAFF
v_gene: TRBV7-9; j_gene: TRBJ1-1; abundance: few; d_gene: NA; CDR3nt: TGTGCCAGCAGCGCGGGGACTGAAGCTTTCTTT; CDR3aa: CASSAGTEAFF
v_gene: TRBV5-1; j_gene: TRBJ2-1; abundance: many; d_gene: TRBD1; CDR3nt: TGCGCCAGCAGCTTCATAGGGACAGGGCAGATCAATGAGCAGTTCTTC; CDR3aa: CASSFIGTGQINEQFF
v_gene: TRBV20-1; j_gene: TRBJ2-3; abundance: NA; d_gene: TRBD1; CDR3nt: TGCAGTGCTAGCGAACACAGGGGGACAGATACGCAGTATTTT; CDR3aa: CSASEHRGTDTQYF
v_gene: TRBV7-6; j_gene: TRBJ1-4; abundance: NA; d_gene: NA; CDR3nt: TGTGCCAGCGCGCGGGGGGCTCTAAATGAAAAACTGTTTTTT; CDR3aa: CASARGALNEKLFF
v_gene: TRBV5-6; j_gene: TRBJ1-2; abundance: NA; d_gene: NA; CDR3nt: TGTGCCAGCAGCCGACTGAGAGGGCTCTATGGCTACACCTTC; CDR3aa: CASSRLRGLYGYTF
v_gene: TRBV20-1; j_gene: TRBJ2-3; abundance: NA; d_gene: NA; CDR3nt: TGCAGTGCTAGTCGAGGGTTGGGAGTGGATACGCAGTATTTT; CDR3aa: CSASRGLGVDTQYF
v_gene: TRBV5-1; j_gene: TRBJ2-5; abundance: few; d_gene: TRBD1; CDR3nt: TGCGCCAGCAGCTTGGGAGTCGGGACAGGTCAAGAGACCCAGTACTTC; CDR3aa: CASSLGVGTGQETQYF
v_gene: TRBV21-1; j_gene: TRBJ2-3; abundance: NA; d_gene: NA; CDR3nt: TGTGCCAGCAGCAACGGGGGAACCACAGATACGCAGTATTTT; CDR3aa: CASSNGGTTDTQYF
v_gene: TRBV12-3/TRBV12-4; j_gene: TRBJ1-1; abundance: few; d_gene: NA; CDR3nt: TGTGCCAGCAGTTGGTTCACTGAAGCTTTCTTT; CDR3aa: CASSWFTEAFF
v_gene: TRBV5-1; j_gene: TRBJ2-1; abundance: few; d_gene: NA; CDR3nt: TGCGCCAGCAGCACCCGACAGCCCTACAATGAGCAGTTCTTC; CDR3aa: CASSTRQPYNEQFF
v_gene: TRBV7-9; j_gene: TRBJ2-1; abundance: few; d_gene: TRBD2; CDR3nt: TGTGCCAGCAGCTTCCGACTAGCGGGAGGGCCGGGGAATGAGCAGTTCTTC; CDR3aa: CASSFRLAGGPGNEQFF
v_gene: TRBV7-6; j_gene: TRBJ1-3; abundance: few; d_gene: NA; CDR3nt: TGTGCCAGCAGCTTAGCGGGTACGGCGGCAGCTGGAAACACCATATATTTT; CDR3aa: CASSLAGTAAAGNTIYF
v_gene: TRBV18; j_gene: TRBJ2-7; abundance: few; d_gene: NA; CDR3nt: TGTGCCAGCTCACTACGGGACACCCCCTACGAGCAGTACTTC; CDR3aa: CASSLRDTPYEQYF
v_gene: TRBV29-1; j_gene: TRBJ2-1; abundance: NA; d_gene: NA; CDR3nt: TGCAGCGTTGGTTTTCTCGTGGACAATGAGCAGTTCTTC; CDR3aa: CSVGFLVDNEQFF
v_gene: TRBV5-5; j_gene: TRBJ2-3; abundance: NA; d_gene: NA; CDR3nt: TGTGCCAGCAGCTTTCCCCCCGGAGATACGCAGTATTTT; CDR3aa: CASSFPPGDTQYF
v_gene: TRBV3-1; j_gene: TRBJ1-1; abundance: few; d_gene: NA; CDR3nt: TGTGCCAGCAGCCAAGAAGCCGACCTAACTGAAGCTTTCTTT; CDR3aa: CASSQEADLTEAFF
v_gene: TRBV15; j_gene: TRBJ2-1; abundance: few; d_gene: TRBD2; CDR3nt: TGTGCCACCAGCAGAGAAAGGTCTAGCGGGAGGAATGAGCAGTTCTTC; CDR3aa: CATSRERSSGRNEQFF